These 26 T cell receptor beta chains were all obtained from the same sample, sequenced in a study of tumor-infiltrating lymphocytes in primary liver carcinoma. Between roughly 20 and 33 mg of unsorted bulk tissue served as the source from which RNA and DNA were co-extracted. cDNA specific to TCR beta was made from 500 ng of total RNA, with a constant-region primer employed for priming. Slightly modified ARM-PCR, run as three nested multiplex PCR rounds, produced the TCR beta libraries. TRBV1-TRBV30 forward primers paired with a C-beta reverse primer were used in the first two PCR rounds, which ran about 11 cycles each. TCRdb reprocessed the multiplex PCR reads via MiXCR and lists one record per CDR3 protein. This table holds about 48,000 distinct CDR3 sequences, about 73% found once. The sample comprised liver tumor tissue from sampling region 3. As to subset: tumor region T3, left-lateral pole. The receptors derive from a middle-aged man with primary liver carcinoma and hepatitis B virus infection.

As concerns this clonotype: The junction and the germline gene differ at one end; a read error may be behind it. This chain connects TRBV7-2 to TRBJ2-1, with 8 bases fitting TRBD2. CDR1 SGHTA and CDR2 FQGNSA come from the germline V gene. This CDR3 is built from 17 residues. The CDR3 nucleotides read TGTGCCAGCGGCTTCGTGGCCTTAGCGGGATGGGGGAATGAGCAGTTCTTC. It yields the protein CASGFVALAGWGNEQFF.

About this clonotype itself: Just one base apart from a much larger clone, this may be a read error. The gene calls are TRBV5-4 and TRBJ2-5; D not certain. The CDR3 runs to 15 residues. The V end was cut by 2 bases, the J end by 4 bases, with 15 bases between. Germline V gene sequence: CDR1 SGHNT, CDR2 YYREEE (reference sequence). The CDR3 bases are TGTGCCAGCAGCTTAGGTCTCGGAAACCGAGAGACCCAGTACTTC. Translated: CASSLGLGNRETQYF.

This chain's CDR3 is CASSPPGGTRYEQYF. CDR3 in DNA: TGTGCCAGCTCACCACCAGGGGGGACTCGATACGAGCAGTACTTC. The V call is TRBV18, the J call TRBJ2-7, with D perhaps matching TRBD1 or TRBD2 (6 bases each). This CDR3 region has 15 residues. Looked up from germline, CDR1 is KGHSH and CDR2 is LQKENI. V lost 0 bases and J 4 bases, leaving 13 bases between the germline ends.

As concerns this clonotype: Relative to the germline gene, one junction end is altered; a read error may explain this. The chain uses TRBV19 and TRBJ2-1, with 8 nucleotides matching TRBD1. CDR3 length: 14 residues. Per the germline V gene, CDR1 is LNHDA and CDR2 is SQIVND (reference sequence). The CDR3 nucleotides read TGTGTCAGTAGTCAGGGGGCTCCGGTCGATGAGCAGCTCTTC. Amino acid sequence: CVSSQGAPVDEQLF.

Concerning this clonotype itself: This may come from a read error, since a much larger clone is one base off. The J gene is TRBJ2-5, the V gene TRBV28; 9 bases agree with TRBD2. From germline, CDR1 is MDHEN and CDR2 SYDVKM. This CDR3 contains 15 residues. CDR3 DNA: TGTGCCAGGAGTTTAAACTGGCGGGGGGGAGAGACCCAGTACTTC. The encoded protein is CARSLNWRGGETQYF.

This clonotype was counted only a few times. The V and J genes are TRBV19 and TRBJ2-3; a possible D gene is TRBD1 (6 bases). The V end was cut by 10 bases, the J end by 5 bases, with 19 bases between. CDR1 LNHDA and CDR2 SQIVND come from the germline V gene (reference sequence). The length of the CDR3 is 14 residues. The CDR3 sequence: CATTLGPGEDTQYF. The DNA for the CDR3 is TGTGCCACCACCCTAGGGCCAGGGGAAGATACGCAGTATTTT.

The gene calls are TRBV12-3 or TRBV12-4 and TRBJ2-1, with D possibly being TRBD2 (6 bases). With 9 bases removed from V and 13 bases from J, the gap between germline ends came to 19 bases. CDR3 length: 12 residues. CDR3 loop: CASKGLSRDQFF. The CDR3 bases are TGTGCCAGTAAAGGACTATCGAGAGACCAGTTCTTC.

As regards this clonotype: One junction end does not reproduce the germline sequence, and a read error may be involved. V usage is TRBV7-8 and J usage is TRBJ2-3; a possible D gene is TRBD2 (5 bases). This CDR3 has 17 amino acids. CDR1 is SGHVS, CDR2 FQNEAQ, per germline. The CDR3 nucleotides are TGTGCCAGCAGCTTAGGTGCAAGTGGAGCTAGCACAGATACGCAGTGTTTT. This encodes CASSLGASGASTDTQCF.

This clonotype was seen a few times. V gene TRBV2 combines with J gene TRBJ1-3; TRBD1 is a possible D gene (6 bases). V gave up 9 bases and J gave up 0 bases, with 9 bases separating them. The CDR3 length is 13 residues. Looked up from germline, CDR1 is SNHLY and CDR2 is FYNNEI. The CDR3 coding sequence is TGTGCCAGTACAGGGAACTCTGGAAACACCATATATTTT. Amino acids: CASTGNSGNTIYF.

Comment on this clonotype: A junction boundary mismatches the germline segment, possibly from a read error. The J gene is TRBJ2-1, the V gene TRBV11-3, with a tentative D call TRBD1 (5 bases). CDR3 length: 14 amino acids. Germline assignment: CDR1 SGHNT and CDR2 YENEEA. The CDR3 DNA follows: TGTACCAGCAGCTTCGTTGGGCAGGGTAATGAGCAGTTCTTC. Amino acid sequence: CTSSFVGQGNEQFF.

Concerning this clonotype: At one of its ends the junction is not consistent with the germline gene, which may arise from a read error. The rearrangement links TRBV6-6 to TRBJ2-2; D possibly uses TRBD1 or TRBD2 (6 bases each). Germline V gene lookup returns CDR1 MNHNY and CDR2 SVGAGI (reference sequence). The CDR3 loop spans 14 amino acids. The CDR3 protein is CARSRARDTGGLFF. The CDR3, as DNA: TGTGCCAGAAGCCGAGCCCGGGACACCGGGGGGCTGTTTTTT.

With regard to this clonotype: Germline is not matched at one junction end, which may reflect a read error. The V call is TRBV12-3 or TRBV12-4, the J call TRBJ2-1; possibly TRBD2 for D (5 bases). This CDR3 region has 13 residues. The CDR3 protein is CASGLAEGYEQFF. Written as DNA, the CDR3 is TGTGCCAGCGGTTTAGCCGAGGGCTATGAGCAGTTCTTC.

DNA for the CDR3: TGTGCCAGCAGTCCACGACGGTGGCGGGGCGGAGGAGTTACGCAGTATTTT. Amino acid sequence: CASSPRRWRGGGVTQYF. The chain couples TRBV28 to TRBJ2-3; perhaps TRBD2 as D (6 bases). Per germline, CDR1 MDHEN and CDR2 SYDVKM. CDR3 length equals 17 residues. The V end was cut by 5 bases, the J end by 8 bases, with 26 bases between.

Details on this clonotype: Its ends do not fully match the called genes, so a read error is possible. The CDR3 sequence is CASSYSIRGLGELFF. The CDR3 DNA is TGTGCCAGCAGTTACTCGATCAGGGGGCTGGGGGAGCTGTTCTTT. The chain recombines TRBV6-5 with TRBJ2-2; 8 bases are a match to TRBD1. CDR1 MNHEY and CDR2 SVGAGI come from the germline V gene. This CDR3 is 15 amino acids long.

V gene TRBV4-1 combines with J gene TRBJ2-2; TRBD1 aligns across 7 bases. Germline CDR1 reads MGHRA; CDR2 reads YSYEKL. The CDR3 spans 15 residues. V was clipped by 7 bases and J by 6 bases; unmatched bases: 11. The CDR3 DNA reads as TGCGCCAGCAATCTGAGACAGGGAGAAGCCGGGGAGCTGTTTTTT. Its protein product is CASNLRQGEAGELFF.

With regard to this clonotype: The germline gene is not matched at one end of the junction; a read error may be the cause. The chain joins TRBV4-1 to TRBJ2-7, with D perhaps matching TRBD2 (7 bases). The CDR3 consists of 16 residues. The germline gives CDR1 MGHRA, CDR2 YSYEKL. This chain's CDR3 is CASSPRGGRGAYEQYF. The CDR3 DNA reads as TGCGCCAGCAGCCCACGAGGCGGACGGGGGGCCTACGAGCAATACTTC.

By sample share, this clonotype is medium-sized. The chain links TRBV10-3 to TRBJ2-3; TRBD1 aligns across 9 bases. The CDR3 is 14 amino acids. Germline V gene data show CDR1 as ENHRY and CDR2 as SYGVKD. V lost 4 bases and J lost 6; bases outside the gene matches: 5. CDR3: CAISGRTGEDTQYF. The CDR3 DNA reads TGTGCCATCAGTGGGAGGACAGGGGAGGATACGCAGTATTTT.

Of note for this clonotype: The conserved final phenylalanine or tryptophan is absent from the CDR3, which likely points to a read error. The rearrangement links TRBV12-3 or TRBV12-4 to TRBJ1-3; TRBD1 aligns across 7 bases. The CDR3 loop spans 15 amino acids. V lost 7 bases and J lost 2; bases outside the gene matches: 8. The CDR3 nucleotides read TGTGCCAGCACGACCGGGACAGCGACTGGAAACACCATATATCTT. It encodes CASTTGTATGNTIYL.

With respect to this clonotype: At one boundary the junction diverges from the germline segment, which might be a read error. J is TRBJ1-5 and V is TRBV7-8; D is ambiguous. This CDR3 is 14 amino acids long. From germline, CDR1 is SGHVS and CDR2 FQNEAQ. The CDR3 is CASSLETVNQPQHF. The CDR3 region has the DNA TGCGCCAGCAGCTTAGAGACGGTCAATCAGCCCCAGCATTTT.

This clonotype is classed as medium-sized. The V call is TRBV30, the J call TRBJ2-2; possible D gene TRBD1, 5 bases. From germline, CDR1 is GTSNPN and CDR2 SVGIG (reference sequence). The CDR3 consists of 14 residues. Trimming stripped 5 bases from V and 4 bases from J, with 14 bases between. The CDR3 region is CAWAGQTLTGELFF. CDR3 coding DNA: TGTGCCTGGGCTGGACAAACCCTCACCGGGGAGCTGTTTTTT.

A remark on this clonotype: One end of the junction does not line up with germline, which may come from a read error. V usage is TRBV28 and J usage is TRBJ1-2, with a weak D call TRBD1 (5 bases). CDR3 size: 14 residues. CDR1 and CDR2 (germline): MDHEN, SYDVKM. The CDR3 bases are TGTGCCAGCAGAGCGGGAGGGGCAAAGTATGGCTACATCTTC. It is translated as CASRAGGAKYGYIF.

In the case of this clonotype: Relative to the germline gene, one junction end is altered; a read error may explain this. The chain uses TRBV4-1 and TRBJ2-5, with TRBD2 as a possible D gene (5 bases). The CDR3 length is 15 residues. The germline CDR1 and CDR2 sequences are MGHRA and YSYEKL. CDR3 residues: CASSPWNTSGETQYF. As DNA, the CDR3 is TGCGCCAGTAGCCCTTGGAACACTTCGGGGGAGACCCAGTACTTC.

On this clonotype itself: This likely comes from a read error, as the CDR3 has no conserved phenylalanine or tryptophan at its end. This chain links TRBV6-1 with TRBJ2-3, with 10 bases lining up with TRBD1. The CDR3 extends over 16 amino acids. Per the germline V gene, CDR1 is MNHNS and CDR2 is SASEGT. CDR3 sequence: CAGSDPRDRGADTQYS. The CDR3 bases are TGTGCCGGCAGTGATCCCCGGGACAGGGGTGCAGATACGCAGTATTCT.

The genes are TRBV4-1 and TRBJ2-1; a weak D match, TRBD1 (7 bases). Germline CDR1 is MGHRA and CDR2 is YSYEKL. This CDR3 spans 18 amino acids. V was pared by 7 bases and J by 4 bases, with 26 bases between. CDR3 sequence: CASIQGVLARSSYNEQFF. The CDR3 DNA reads TGCGCCAGCATCCAGGGGGTCCTAGCGAGGAGCTCTTACAATGAGCAGTTCTTC.

The rearrangement joins TRBV4-1 to TRBJ1-5, with D unclear. Trimming removed 6 bases at V and 1 base at J, with 13 bases between. In germline, CDR1 is MGHRA, CDR2 YSYEKL. This CDR3 is 15 amino acids long. CDR3 nucleotide sequence: TGCGCCAGCAGTCCCGGGTGCAGAAGCAATCAGCCCCAGCATTTT. Translated, it gives CASSPGCRSNQPQHF.

As regards this clonotype: A read error may account for a junction end that differs from germline. The CDR3, as DNA: TGTGCCAGCAGCCGAGGCGGATCATACGGGCAGTACTTC. This sequence encodes CASSRGGSYGQYF. This chain links TRBV13 with TRBJ2-7; the D is unclear. There are 13 residues in the CDR3. In germline, CDR1 is PRHDT, CDR2 FYEKMQ (reference sequence).